The 30 T cell receptor beta chains listed next were all sequenced from one sample in a study of cytomegalovirus exposure and HLA in healthy donors. Sequencing was performed with immunoSEQ multiplex PCR; in TCRdb, only in-frame clones are kept and a portion is missing. The data show about 300,000 clones, 70% to 90% seen once. Source material: PBMCs. Receptors were obtained from a woman aged 18-29 years in good health and CMV-seronegative.

The rearrangement links TRBV29-1 to TRBJ2-3; D call uncertain. The CDR3 length is 13 residues. The germline CDR1 and CDR2 sequences are SQVTM and ANQGSEA. V was cut by 1 base and J by 0 bases, with 5 bases left in between. The CDR3 protein is CSVEALSTDTQYF. The CDR3 coding sequence is TGCAGCGTTGAAGCTCTTAGCACAGATACGCAGTATTTT.

This chain links TRBV9 with TRBJ2-5, with 7 bases lining up with TRBD1. Germline V CDR1 and CDR2: SGDLS, YYNGEE. There are 14 residues in the CDR3. The junction had 4 bases not matched to a gene; V was cut back by 2 bases and J by 3 bases. CDR3: CASSVGTAKETQYF. For the CDR3, the DNA is TGTGCCAGCAGCGTCGGGACAGCCAAAGAGACCCAGTACTTC.

V is TRBV30 and J is TRBJ1-5, with 12 bases identical to TRBD1. Germline loops: CDR1 GTSNPN, CDR2 SVGIG (reference sequence). This CDR3 comprises 16 residues. Trimming cost V 4 bases and J 5 bases; bases outside gene matches: 9. CDR3 residues: CAWIPRDRGRDQPQHF. The CDR3 nucleotides read TGTGCCTGGATTCCCCGGGACAGGGGGCGAGATCAGCCCCAGCATTTT.

V usage is TRBV4-3 and J usage is TRBJ1-1; maybe TRBD1 (6 bases). CDR3 size: 15 residues. Germline lookup yields CDR1 LGHNA and CDR2 YSLEER. Between the trimmed V and J ends, which lost 0 bases and 1 base, there was a span of 9 bases. CDR3 coding DNA: TGCGCCAGCAGCCAAGATAACAGGGAGAACACTGAAGCTTTCTTT. Translated, it gives CASSQDNRENTEAFF.

The CDR3 protein is CASSPLRGGTSYEQYF. The CDR3 DNA follows: TGTGCCAGCAGCCCCCTGAGGGGCGGGACCTCCTACGAGCAGTACTTC. The chain joins TRBV7-6 to TRBJ2-7; D might be TRBD2 (6 bases). Germline CDR1 is SGHVS and CDR2 is FNYEAQ. V was pared by 5 bases and J by 0 bases, with 17 bases between. CDR3 length equals 16 residues.

The chain recombines TRBV9 with TRBJ2-7, with TRBD2 as a possible D gene (6 bases). The V end lost 2 bases, the J end lost 3 bases, and 15 bases lay between the germline ends. The CDR3 sequence is 15 residues long. Germline assignment: CDR1 SGDLS and CDR2 YYNGEE. As DNA, the CDR3 is TGTGCCAGCAGCGTGGACGGAGGGAGAGGCTACGAGCAGTACTTC. Protein product: CASSVDGGRGYEQYF.

The chain carries TRBV9 and TRBJ2-7, with a tentative D call TRBD1 (6 bases). The CDR3 spans 14 residues. Germline V gene data show CDR1 as SGDLS and CDR2 as YYNGEE. Between the trimmed V and J ends, which lost 0 bases and 7 bases, there was a span of 14 bases. Written as DNA, the CDR3 is TGTGCCAGCAGCGTAGAGGGGGAGCTACGGGAGCAGTACTTC. Protein sequence: CASSVEGELREQYF.

The chain joins TRBV9 to TRBJ1-2, with 7 bases that match TRBD1. After removal of 5 bases from V and 6 bases from J, the junction contained 1 base not matched to a gene. Per the germline V gene, CDR1 is SGDLS and CDR2 is YYNGEE. The CDR3 sequence is 11 residues long. The CDR3 loop reads CASRDRDGYTF. The DNA of the CDR3 is TGTGCCAGCAGAGACAGGGATGGCTACACCTTC.

The rearrangement uses TRBV28 and TRBJ2-7; 9 positions agree with TRBD1. Losses at the gene ends were 5 bases for V and 5 bases for J; bases not matched to a gene: 13. The CDR3 has 16 residues. CDR1 and CDR2 from the germline V gene are MDHEN and SYDVKM. Written as DNA, the CDR3 is TGTGCCAGCAGTCTAAGTTGGGGACAGGGTCAAAACGAGCAGTACTTC. It is translated as CASSLSWGQGQNEQYF.

The chain combines TRBV11-2 with TRBJ1-1; D might be TRBD1 (5 bases). The CDR3 spans 13 residues. Germline CDR1 SGHAT, CDR2 FQNNGV. V was pared by 0 bases and J by 5 bases, with 7 bases between. CDR3 bases: TGTGCCAGCAGCTTAGATCACAGGACTGAAGCTTTCTTT. Translation: CASSLDHRTEAFF. Filled out from reference TRBV11-2 and TRBJ1-1, the complete variable domain reads EAGVAQSPRYKIIEKRQSVAFWCNPISGHATLYWYQQILGQGPKLLIQFQNNGVVDDSQLPKDRFSAERLKGVDSTLKIQPAKLEDSAVYLCASSLDHRTEAFFGQGTRLTVV.

This clone was picked up one time. The J gene is TRBJ1-3, the V gene TRBV13, with 8 bases identical to TRBD1. The ends lost 1 base at V and 0 bases at J; junction bases unmatched: 2. Germline V gives CDR1 PRHDT, CDR2 FYEKMQ (reference sequence). The CDR3 consists of 16 residues. For the CDR3, the DNA is TGTGCCAGCAGCTTAGACAGGGGGAGCTCTGGAAACACCATATATTTT. It is translated as CASSLDRGSSGNTIYF.

The DNA of the CDR3 is TGTGCCAGCACCGAAAGGGGGCGGACGAGCACAGATACGCAGTATTTT. This gives the protein CASTERGRTSTDTQYF. This sequence joins TRBV21-1 and TRBJ2-3; the table's D call, TRBD1, was not checked against the DNA. TRBV21-1 is annotated as a pseudogene. The CDR3 is 16 residues long.

The chain recombines TRBV7-9 with TRBJ2-1; 11 nucleotides match TRBD2. Trimming cost V 5 bases and J 9 bases; bases outside gene matches: 6. This CDR3 is built from 14 residues. Looked up from germline, CDR1 is SEHNR and CDR2 is FQNEAQ (reference sequence). CDR3 in amino acids: CASSPVSGRGEQFF. CDR3 DNA: TGTGCCAGCAGCCCGGTTAGCGGGAGGGGTGAGCAGTTCTTC.

V gene TRBV5-6 combines with J gene TRBJ2-5, with TRBD1 identical over 7 bases. The CDR3 consists of 16 residues. V shed 2 bases, J shed 3 bases, and the junction held 10 bases outside the gene matches. The germline gives CDR1 SGHDT, CDR2 YYEEEE. The CDR3 protein is CASSFLARQGEETQYF. The CDR3 DNA sequence: TGTGCCAGCAGCTTTTTGGCTCGACAGGGAGAAGAGACCCAGTACTTC.

The genes are TRBV28 and TRBJ1-5, with 7 bases that match TRBD1. The length of the CDR3 is 15 residues. Germline V gene data show CDR1 as MDHEN and CDR2 as SYDVKM. J was trimmed by 0 bases and V by 5 bases; bases with no gene match: 4. The chain's CDR3 is CASSIGTASNQPQHF. CDR3 nucleotide sequence: TGTGCCAGCAGTATCGGGACAGCTAGCAATCAGCCCCAGCATTTT.

The chain combines TRBV9 with TRBJ1-3, with 7 bases aligning to TRBD1. This CDR3 has 15 residues. V dropped 3 bases and J dropped 1; count of bases not matched to a gene: 4. CDR1 is SGDLS, CDR2 YYNGEE, per germline. The CDR3 bases are TGTGCCAGCAGCGCGGCAGGGGGTTCTGGAAACACCATATATTTT. Protein: CASSAAGGSGNTIYF.

This clone has only a few counts. This CDR3 is also generated by other DNA sequences in the sample. V is TRBV5-1 and J is TRBJ1-2, with 7 bases identical to TRBD1. The CDR3 length is 14 residues. Germline V CDR1 and CDR2: SGHRS, YFSETQ. V trimming: 0 bases; J trimming: 4 bases; junction bases outside the gene matches: 3. The CDR3 sequence: CASSLDRGSYGYTF. CDR3 nucleotide sequence: TGCGCCAGCAGCTTGGACAGGGGTTCCTATGGCTACACCTTC.

This rearrangement joins TRBV28 to TRBJ1-3, with D maybe TRBD1 (5 bases). Trimming removed 3 bases from V and 0 bases from J, with 12 bases in between. This CDR3 region has 16 residues. The germline CDR1 and CDR2 sequences are MDHEN and SYDVKM. The chain's CDR3 is CASSFGGTSSGNTIYF. The CDR3 bases are TGTGCCAGCAGTTTTGGAGGGACTAGCTCTGGAAACACCATATATTTT. Looking up the rest from reference TRBV28 and TRBJ1-3 gives the full variable domain: DVKVTQSSRYLVKRTGEKVFLECVQDMDHENMFWYRQDPGLGLRLIYFSYDVKMKEKGDIPEGYSVSREKKERFSLILESASTNQTSMYLCASSFGGTSSGNTIYFGEGSWLTVV.

This clone was recorded a few times. This chain joins TRBV6-1 and TRBJ2-7; D gene unclear. V lost 6 bases and J 5 bases, leaving 5 bases between the germline ends. Per the germline V gene, CDR1 is MNHNS and CDR2 is SASEGT. The CDR3 consists of 10 residues. CDR3 bases: TGTGCCAGCAGCTGGCACGAGCAGTACTTC. It is translated as CASSWHEQYF.

The table lists this clone with a count of one. The J gene is TRBJ1-1, the V gene TRBV25-1; maybe TRBD1 (6 bases). V lost 10 bases and J lost 1, with 13 bases in between. Germline assignment: CDR1 MGHDK and CDR2 SYGVNS. The CDR3 is 13 amino acids. This CDR3 is CATKPQGNTEAFF. The CDR3 region has the DNA TGTGCCACCAAGCCACAGGGGAACACTGAAGCTTTCTTT. The full variable domain, in which reference TRBV25-1 and TRBJ1-1 provide the parts outside the CDR3, is EADIYQTPRYLVIGTGKKITLECSQTMGHDKMYWYQQDPGMELHLIHYSYGVNSTEKGDLSSESTVSRIRTEHFPLTLESARPSHTSQYLCATKPQGNTEAFFGQGTRLTVV.

The chain's CDR3 is CASSSTSGRPEYEQYF. The CDR3 DNA is TGTGCCAGCAGCTCGACTAGCGGGAGGCCGGAGTACGAGCAGTACTTC. The chain couples TRBV7-9 to TRBJ2-7; TRBD2 aligns across 13 bases. The germline CDR1 and CDR2 sequences are SEHNR and FQNEAQ (reference sequence). J gave up 4 bases and V 4 bases, and 7 bases lay outside the gene matches. The CDR3 spans 16 residues.

The rearrangement joins TRBV5-4 to TRBJ2-6; maybe TRBD1 (5 bases). The V end lost 3 bases, the J end lost 1 base, and 14 bases lay between the germline ends. The CDR3 length is 17 residues. Germline V CDR1 and CDR2: SGHNT, YYREEE (reference sequence). The CDR3 loop reads CASSSGQGRSGANVLTF. The CDR3 DNA reads as TGTGCCAGCAGCTCCGGCCAGGGCAGGTCTGGGGCCAACGTCCTGACTTTC.

The CDR3 coding sequence is TGTGCCAGCAGTGATCCACACCTTGCGGTCTCCTACAATGAGCAGTTCTTC. It specifies CASSDPHLAVSYNEQFF. The V gene is TRBV9, the J gene TRBJ2-1; unclear D gene. Trimming stripped 5 bases from V and 0 bases from J, with 18 bases between. The CDR3 has 17 amino acids. The V gene's germline CDR1 is SGDLS and CDR2 YYNGEE.

The chain has TRBV5-4 and TRBJ2-1; D perhaps matches TRBD2 (5 bases). This CDR3 spans 16 amino acids. V shed 3 bases and J shed 2 bases, with 15 bases lying between them. CDR1 is SGHNT, CDR2 YYREEE, per germline (reference sequence). The CDR3 region has the DNA TGTGCCAGCAGCTCACTGACCCGGGATCCCTACAATGAGCAGTTCTTC. Translated: CASSSLTRDPYNEQFF.

The table lists this clone with a count of one. The chain links TRBV27 to TRBJ2-7; the D gene is possibly TRBD1 (5 bases). This CDR3 spans 14 amino acids. Germline V gives CDR1 MNHEY, CDR2 SMNVEV (reference sequence). V lost 2 bases and J lost 9, with 17 bases in between. The DNA for the CDR3 is TGTGCCAGCAGTTTAAGGGGCGGCGATATGGTGCAGTACTTC. Encoded protein: CASSLRGGDMVQYF.

V is TRBV7-2 and J is TRBJ2-1, with D possibly matching TRBD2 (6 bases). The CDR3 totals 13 residues. Germline lookup yields CDR1 SGHTA and CDR2 FQGNSA. V shed 5 bases and J shed 12 bases, with 17 bases lying between them. The CDR3 region has the DNA TGTGCCAGCAGCGATACTTGGGGGGATGTGCAGTTCTTC. Translating it yields CASSDTWGDVQFF.

This sequence joins TRBV6-1 and TRBJ2-5; 14 nucleotides line up with TRBD2. Germline V gene data show CDR1 as MNHNS and CDR2 as SASEGT. This CDR3 has 15 amino acids. Trimming cost V 7 bases and J 5 bases; bases outside gene matches: 6. The CDR3 DNA is TGTGCCAGCACGGGACTAGCGGGAGAGTCGGAGACCCAGTACTTC. Amino acid sequence: CASTGLAGESETQYF.

This clone is a singleton in its sample. This chain's CDR3 is CASTSTGNTGELFF. DNA for the CDR3: TGTGCCAGCACTTCCACAGGGAACACCGGGGAGCTGTTTTTT. The chain couples TRBV27 to TRBJ2-2; D possibly corresponds to TRBD1 (5 bases). The CDR3 extends over 14 amino acids. Germline CDR1 reads MNHEY; CDR2 reads SMNVEV (reference sequence). Trimming removed 7 bases from V and 1 base from J, with 10 bases in between.

This clone is a singleton in its sample. The V and J genes are TRBV27 and TRBJ2-1; a weak D match, TRBD1 (5 bases). V was cut by 5 bases and J by 4 bases, with 15 bases left in between. CDR1 and CDR2 from the germline V gene are MNHEY and SMNVEV (reference sequence). The CDR3 totals 15 residues. The CDR3: CASSETVSLYNEQFF. The CDR3 DNA follows: TGTGCCAGCAGTGAGACAGTCAGTCTATACAATGAGCAGTTCTTC.

The gene calls are TRBV9 and TRBJ2-1, with 7 bases lining up with TRBD1. CDR3 length: 15 residues. Germline CDR1 and CDR2: SGDLS and YYNGEE. The V and J ends lost 0 bases and 9 bases, in that order; junction bases with no gene match: 9. The CDR3 DNA is TGTGCCAGCAGCGTAGGGTCTGGGCCAGGGGGTGAGCAGTTCTTC. Amino acid sequence: CASSVGSGPGGEQFF.